What follows describes a single T cell receptor (beta chain). The antigen is undetermined. This entry is derived from a study of blood T cells in healthy people across ages. Study-level points and caveats: Per million T cells, TCR beta diversity dropped about linearly as age rose.

PCR was performed a second time for about 7 to 11 cycles using a sample-barcoded 5' primer and a J-beta primer mix. TCRdb analysed the 5' RACE reads with MiXCR anew, one entry per CDR3 protein. The table lists under 1,100,000 distinct CDR3 sequences, almost 25% of them singletons. The CDR3 consists of 15 residues. Germline V gives CDR1 SGHAT, CDR2 FQDESV (reference sequence). Trimming cost V 5 bases and J 3 bases, with 16 bases left between them. These data are also associated with another study on T cells of mothers and their children. Per that study: From each mother came over 10 million TCR beta CDR3 reads, and from each child came roughly 2.9 million.

Source material: blood. The chain carries TRBV11-1 and TRBJ2-5; no clear D. The sequence was obtained from a girl between 2 and 10 years old in good health. The CDR3 sequence is CASSLTGASEETQYF. Here the CDR3 DNA reads TGTGCCAGCAGCCTTACGGGCGCGTCCGAAGAGACCCAGTACTTC.